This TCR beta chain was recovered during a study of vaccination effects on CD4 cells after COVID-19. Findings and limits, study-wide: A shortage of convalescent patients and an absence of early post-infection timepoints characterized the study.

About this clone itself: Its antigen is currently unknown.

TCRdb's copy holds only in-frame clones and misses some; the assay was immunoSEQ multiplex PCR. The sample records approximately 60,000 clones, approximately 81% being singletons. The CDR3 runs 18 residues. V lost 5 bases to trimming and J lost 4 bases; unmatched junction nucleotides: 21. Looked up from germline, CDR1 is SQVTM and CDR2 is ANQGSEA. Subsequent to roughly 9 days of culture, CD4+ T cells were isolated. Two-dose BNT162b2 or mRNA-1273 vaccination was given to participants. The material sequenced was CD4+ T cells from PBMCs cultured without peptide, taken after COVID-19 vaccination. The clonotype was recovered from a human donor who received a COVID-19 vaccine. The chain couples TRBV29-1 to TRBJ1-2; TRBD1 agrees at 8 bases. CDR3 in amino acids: CSVKGLLGQGAASYGYTF. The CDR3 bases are TGCAGCGTTAAGGGACTTCTGGGGCAGGGGGCTGCTAGCTATGGCTACACCTTC. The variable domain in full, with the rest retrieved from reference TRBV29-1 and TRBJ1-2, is SAVISQKPSRDICQRGTSLTIQCQVDSQVTMMFWYRQQPGQSLTLIATANQGSEATYESGFVIDKFPISRPNLTFSTLTVSNMSPEDSSIYLCSVKGLLGQGAASYGYTFGSGTRLTVV.